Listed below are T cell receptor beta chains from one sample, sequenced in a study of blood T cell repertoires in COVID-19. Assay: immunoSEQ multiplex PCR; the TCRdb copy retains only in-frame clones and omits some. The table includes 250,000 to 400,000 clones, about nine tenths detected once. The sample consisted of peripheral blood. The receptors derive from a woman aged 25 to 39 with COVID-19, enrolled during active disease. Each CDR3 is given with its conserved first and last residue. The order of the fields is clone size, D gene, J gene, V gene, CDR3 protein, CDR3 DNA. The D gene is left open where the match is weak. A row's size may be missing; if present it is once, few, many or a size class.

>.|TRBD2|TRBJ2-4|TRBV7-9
CASSSREEGFKNIQYF
TGTGCCAGCAGCTCTCGGGAGGAGGGGTTCAAAAACATTCAGTACTTC
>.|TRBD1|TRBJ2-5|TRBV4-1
CASSQAGPIQGVQETQYF
TGCGCCAGCAGCCAAGCGGGGCCGATACAGGGGGTCCAAGAGACCCAGTACTTC
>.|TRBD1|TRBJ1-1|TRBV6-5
CASSRQGGEAFF
TGTGCCAGCAGTCGACAGGGTGGTGAAGCTTTCTTT
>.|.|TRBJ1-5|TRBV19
CASSIRGYSNQPQHF
TGTGCCAGTAGTATACGGGGATATAGCAATCAGCCCCAGCATTTT
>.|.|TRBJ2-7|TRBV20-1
CSALEAYEQYF
TGCAGTGCTCTAGAGGCCTACGAGCAGTACTTC
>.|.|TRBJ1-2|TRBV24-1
CATSDRAGGYTF
TGTGCCACCAGTGACAGGGCAGGAGGCTACACCTTC
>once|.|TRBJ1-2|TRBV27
CASSLKSGANYGYTF
TGTGCCAGCAGTTTAAAGTCAGGGGCGAACTATGGCTACACCTTC
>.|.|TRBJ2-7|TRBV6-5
CASSFGQGGRAYEQYF
TGTGCCAGCAGTTTCGGACAGGGTGGGAGGGCCTACGAGCAGTACTTC
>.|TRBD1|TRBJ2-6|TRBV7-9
CASSQLKRQGGPGANVLTF
TGTGCCAGCAGCCAATTAAAAAGACAGGGGGGTCCTGGGGCCAACGTCCTGACTTTC
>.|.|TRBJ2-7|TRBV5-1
CASSLAQVAGEQYF
TGCGCCAGCAGCTTGGCCCAGGTCGCGGGCGAGCAGTACTTC
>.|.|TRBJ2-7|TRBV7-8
CASSLIAHTSSEQYF
TGTGCCAGCAGCTTAATCGCCCACACTAGCAGCGAGCAGTACTTC
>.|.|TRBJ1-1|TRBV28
CASSSRSAGYTEAFF
TGTGCCAGCAGTTCCCGATCTGCGGGCTACACTGAAGCTTTCTTT
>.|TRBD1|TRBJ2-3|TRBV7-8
CASSSGQGSADTQYF
TGTGCCAGCAGCTCGGGACAGGGGAGCGCAGATACGCAGTATTTT
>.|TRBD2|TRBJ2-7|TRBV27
CASSPAGGFSYEQYF
TGTGCCAGCAGCCCAGCGGGGGGTTTTTCCTACGAGCAGTACTTC
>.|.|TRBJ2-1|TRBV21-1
CASSKDGLTGEQFF
TGTGCCAGCAGCAAAGATGGCCTAACAGGCGAGCAGTTCTTC
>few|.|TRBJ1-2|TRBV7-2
CASSTPGRGAGGYTF
TGTGCCAGCAGCACACCAGGCAGGGGCGCGGGTGGCTACACCTTC
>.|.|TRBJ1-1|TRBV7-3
CASSQTVNTEAFF
TGTGCCAGCAGCCAGACAGTGAACACTGAAGCTTTCTTT